Listed below are T cell receptor beta chains from one sample, sequenced in a study of a mutant IDH1 vaccine in newly diagnosed glioma. Data came from immunoSEQ multiplex PCR; TCRdb stores just in-frame clones and leaves some out. The data hold tens of thousands of clones, with roughly 80% observed a single time. Sequencing used PBMCs, obtained from a glioma patient treated with radiotherapy, temozolomide or both. Every receptor here comes from a man between 35 and 55 years old with glioma. Some clones in this sample may be carry-over from other donors' samples. CDR3s include the opening cysteine and the closing phenylalanine or tryptophan. The D gene is left open where the match is weak. The size of a clone is reported for some rows only, either as once, few or many, or as a class for expanded clones.

j_call clone_size d_call v_call cdr3_nt cdr3_aa
TRBJ2-7 - TRBD1 TRBV18 TGTGCCAGCTCACCACAAAGGACAGGGGCCTACGAGCAGTACTTC CASSPQRTGAYEQYF
TRBJ2-1 - TRBD1 TRBV10-1 TGCGCCAGCAGGCCGGGGACAGGGCACAATGAGCAGTTCTTC CASRPGTGHNEQFF
TRBJ1-1 - TRBD1 TRBV6-1 TGTGCCAGCAGTGAAGGAGGACAGGGCGGCACTGAAGCTTTCTTT CASSEGGQGGTEAFF
TRBJ2-5 - TRBD2 TRBV11-2 TGTGCCAGCAGCGCCCGGGGTAGCGGGAAAGAGACCCAGTACTTC CASSARGSGKETQYF
TRBJ1-3 once - TRBV6-1 TGTGCCAGCAGTGAAGGGGTGGCCTCTGGAAACACCATATATTTT CASSEGVASGNTIYF
TRBJ2-6 - - TRBV5-6 TGTGCCAGCAGCTTACTGAGCTCTGGGGCCAACGTCCTGACTTTC CASSLLSSGANVLTF
TRBJ2-1 - TRBD2 TRBV6-5 TGTGCCAGCAGTAGGGTTAGCGGGGGAAACAATGAGCAGTTCTTC CASSRVSGGNNEQFF
TRBJ1-2 once - TRBV7-7 TGTGCTAGCAGCCCGCCGGGAAACTATGGCTACACCTTC CASSPPGNYGYTF
TRBJ2-2 - TRBD2 TRBV5-1 TGCGCCAGCAGCTTGAGCGGGGCGAACACCGGGGAGCTGTTTTTT CASSLSGANTGELFF
TRBJ1-4 once - TRBV5-6 TGTGCCAGCAGCTTGGGAGGGGACGGTGAAAAACTGTTTTTT CASSLGGDGEKLFF
TRBJ1-2 - - TRBV4-2 TGTGCCAGCAGCCAGAGGGGGGGGCAGGATGGCTACACCTTC CASSQRGGQDGYTF
TRBJ1-5 many - TRBV7-2 TGTGCCAGCAGCGCCGGGGCTAACAATCAGCCCCAGCATTTT CASSAGANNQPQHF
TRBJ2-3 - - TRBV9 TGTGCCAGCAGCGTAGGGGGATCCGAACCCACAGATACGCAGTATTTT CASSVGGSEPTDTQYF
TRBJ1-4 - TRBD1 TRBV7-9 TGTGCCAGCAGTCCGGCCGGACAGGGCGGCGAAAAACTGTTTTTT CASSPAGQGGEKLFF
TRBJ2-2 - - TRBV29-1 TGCAGCGTTGAGGATGCCGGGGAGCTGTTTTTT CSVEDAGELFF
TRBJ2-3 - - TRBV7-9 TGTGCCAGCAGCCCCAGGGCCTCTAGCACAGATACGCAGTATTTT CASSPRASSTDTQYF
TRBJ1-2 - - TRBV10-3 TGTGCCATCAGTCCGGACAGCGTGGCCGGCTACACCTTC CAISPDSVAGYTF
TRBJ2-7 - - TRBV7-2 TGTGCCAGCAGCTTAGCCGGGCAGGGTAACTCCTACGAGCAGTACTTC CASSLAGQGNSYEQYF
TRBJ1-5 - - TRBV18 TGTGCCAGCTCACCAGGGGAGAATCAGCCCCAGCATTTT CASSPGENQPQHF
TRBJ2-6 - TRBD2 TRBV15 TGTGCCACCAGCGACCGGGGGGTTTCTGGGGCCAACGTCCTGACTTTC CATSDRGVSGANVLTF
TRBJ2-6 - - TRBV25-1 TGTGCCAGCAGCGGTCAGGTGGTTGACTCTGGGGCCAACGTCCTGACTTTC CASSGQVVDSGANVLTF
TRBJ2-5 - - TRBV29-1 TGCAGCGTTGTGGCGTCCGTAGTAACAGAGACCCAGTACTTC CSVVASVVTETQYF
TRBJ2-6 - TRBD1 TRBV4-1 TGCGCCAGCAGCCTAAGGGGGCCCAGCTCTGGGGCCAACGTCCTGACTTTC CASSLRGPSSGANVLTF
TRBJ2-2 - TRBD1 TRBV19 TGTGCCAGTAGTATTGATCTAGAGGGGGCGAGCACCGGGGAGCTGTTTTTT CASSIDLEGASTGELFF
TRBJ2-2 - - TRBV5-4 TGTGCCAGCACAGAGAACACCGGGGAGCTGTTTTTT CASTENTGELFF
TRBJ2-1 once - TRBV4-1 TGCGCCAGCAGCCAAGGCGCCATGAATGAGCAGTTCTTC CASSQGAMNEQFF
TRBJ1-5 - - TRBV19 TGTGCCAGTAGTATTTTAGGGAATAGCAATCAGCCCCAGCATTTT CASSILGNSNQPQHF
TRBJ2-7 - TRBD2 TRBV5-6 TGTGCCAGCAGCCCACGGACTAGCGGCCGCCACTACGAGCAGTACTTC CASSPRTSGRHYEQYF
TRBJ1-5 - - TRBV5-4 TGTGCCAGCAGCTTGGGGGGAATCAATCAGCCCCAGCATTTT CASSLGGINQPQHF
TRBJ1-2 many TRBD1 TRBV18 TGTGCCAGCTCACCAACAGGGGAAGTCTATGGCTACACCTTC CASSPTGEVYGYTF
TRBJ1-2 once TRBD1 TRBV2 TGTGCCAGCAGGGGACAGGGGGACGGCTACACCTTC CASRGQGDGYTF
TRBJ1-1 - - TRBV27 TGTGCCAGCAGCCACCGGGCAGGGAGCACTGAAGCTTTCTTT CASSHRAGSTEAFF
TRBJ1-6 - - TRBV5-6 TGTGCCAGCAGCTTTAGGGTTTACGATTCACCCCTCCACTTT CASSFRVYDSPLHF
TRBJ1-1 - TRBD1 TRBV7-9 TGTGCCAGCAGCGCCGCAGGGGGCGCGGAGAACACTGAAGCTTTCTTT CASSAAGGAENTEAFF
TRBJ2-7 - - TRBV6-1 TGTGCCAGCAGTGAGTTCAGGCAGGGCGAGCAGTACTTC CASSEFRQGEQYF
TRBJ1-4 - - TRBV5-1 TGCGCCAGCAGCTTGGGCGACAGGTTTAATGAAAAACTGTTTTTT CASSLGDRFNEKLFF
TRBJ2-7 - TRBD1 TRBV29-1 TGCAGCGCTGGGGACAGCACCTACGAGCAGTACTTC CSAGDSTYEQYF
TRBJ2-3 - TRBD1 TRBV19 TGTGCCAGTAGTACAGGGACAGGGGGCAGCAGAACGCAGTATTTT CASSTGTGGSRTQYF
TRBJ2-3 few TRBD1 TRBV27 TGTGCCAGCAGTTTATACGGACAGGGGGGCACAGATACGCAGTATTTT CASSLYGQGGTDTQYF
TRBJ2-5 - TRBD2 TRBV5-1 TGCGCCAGCAGCTTAGCGGGGGGGTTGCAGGAGACCCAGTACTTC CASSLAGGLQETQYF
TRBJ2-7 once TRBD1 TRBV2 TGTGCCAGCAGTGAAAGGGGACAGGGACCCTACGAGCAGTACTTC CASSERGQGPYEQYF
TRBJ1-3 few - TRBV4-2 TGTGCCAGCAGCCAAGATGGAGAGGCCCATGGAAACACCATATATTTT CASSQDGEAHGNTIYF